In its sample, the clone carrying this T cell receptor beta chain was seen once. The record originates from a study of blood T cell repertoires in COVID-19. Across the study: The study drew acute and convalescent COVID-19 samples from the United States, Italy and Spain. From T cells, B-cell-depleted T cells, or PBMCs came the material, which was cDNA or gDNA.

In the authors' methods: Researchers report that nucleated cell counts were estimated from reference gene primer amplification. Sequencing was performed with immunoSEQ multiplex PCR; in TCRdb, only in-frame clones are kept and a portion is missing. V and J calls plus clone size are reproduced from that table; the DNA served to infer D and trimming. The sample consists of some 93,000 clones, roughly 80% of them appearing once. This CDR3 region has 18 residues. Germline loops: CDR1 MGHRA, CDR2 YSYEKL. Trimming took off 2 bases at V and 5 bases at J, with 21 bases between the two ends. The V call is TRBV4-1, the J call TRBJ1-4, with D unresolved. The receptor comes from a human donor in a cohort sampled during active COVID-19. Sequencing was performed on peripheral blood. CDR3 region: CASSQFPMTTTVNEKLFF. CDR3 DNA sequence: TGCGCCAGCAGCCAATTCCCAATGACTACGACGGTGAATGAAAAACTGTTTTTT.